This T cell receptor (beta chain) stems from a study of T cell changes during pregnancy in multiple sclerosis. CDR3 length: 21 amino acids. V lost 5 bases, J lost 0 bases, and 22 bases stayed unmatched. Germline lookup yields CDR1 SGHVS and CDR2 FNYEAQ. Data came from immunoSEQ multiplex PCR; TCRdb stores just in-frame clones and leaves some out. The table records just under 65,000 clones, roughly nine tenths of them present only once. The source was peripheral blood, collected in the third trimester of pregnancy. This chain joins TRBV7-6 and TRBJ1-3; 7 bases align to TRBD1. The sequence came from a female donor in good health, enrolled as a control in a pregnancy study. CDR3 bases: TGTGCCAGCAGCCCAACTACAGGGGTCTCCGACGTTCTGGGCTCTGGAAACACCATATATTTT. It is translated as CASSPTTGVSDVLGSGNTIYF.